What follows are 8 T cell receptor beta chains derived from one specimen sequenced in a study of CD8+CD57+ T cells in acquired aplastic anemia. Using genomic DNA as the template, TCR beta VDJ and CDR3 profiling was carried out. Each CDR3 protein is one row after TCRdb ran MiXCR on the reads. Here the sample spans approximately 170,000 distinct CDR3 sequences, 50% to 75% being singletons. The specimen was sorted CD4+, CD8+, or CD8+CD57+ T cells (not recorded which) from PBMCs. The origin of the receptors is a human donor in good health.

The V gene is TRBV29-1, the J gene TRBJ2-1, with TRBD1 matching over 7 bases. V lost 6 bases and J lost 2; bases outside the gene matches: 4. Germline CDR1 is SQVTM and CDR2 is ANQGSEA. The CDR3 spans 13 residues. CDR3: CSVTGPTYNEQFF. DNA for the CDR3: TGCAGCGTGACAGGGCCCACCTACAATGAGCAGTTCTTC.

This clonotype was counted ten times or more. Just one base apart from a much larger clone, this may be a read error. The J gene is TRBJ2-7, the V gene TRBV7-8, with D perhaps matching TRBD1 (5 bases). Germline V lookup: CDR1 SGHVS, CDR2 FQNEAQ. CDR3 length: 12 amino acids. The CDR3, as DNA: TGTGCCAGCACCTTACCAGGGTTCGAGCGGTACTTC. Translating gives CASTLPGFERYF.

The chain employs TRBV7-2 and TRBJ1-1; no reliable D call. V was pared by 5 bases and J by 5 bases, with 15 bases between. The CDR3 length is 14 residues. Germline V lookup: CDR1 SGHTA, CDR2 FQGNSA. CDR3 sequence: CASSPSLINTEAFF. CDR3 nucleotides: TGTGCCAGCAGCCCATCCTTGATTAATACTGAAGCTTTCTTT.

The chain uses TRBV20-1 and TRBJ1-2; a possible D gene is TRBD1 (5 bases). Trimming cost V 6 bases and J 7 bases, with 15 bases left between them. The CDR3 extends over 12 amino acids. The germline CDR1 and CDR2 sequences are DFQATT and SNEGSKA (reference sequence). This CDR3 is CSAETGGFGYTF. Written as DNA, the CDR3 is TGCAGTGCGGAAACGGGGGGGTTTGGCTACACCTTC.

The J gene is TRBJ2-7, the V gene TRBV24-1, with D possibly matching TRBD1 (6 bases). CDR1 KGHDR and CDR2 SFDVKD come from the germline V gene. The ends were cut back, 3 bases at V and 4 bases at J, with 21 bases in the middle. The CDR3 extends over 17 amino acids. CDR3: CATSDGGVGAPPYEQYF. CDR3 DNA sequence: TGTGCCACCAGTGATGGGGGCGTGGGGGCCCCCCCGTACGAGCAGTACTTC.

The rearrangement links TRBV29-1 to TRBJ2-1; tentative D call: TRBD1 (6 bases). V gave up 6 bases and J gave up 7 bases, with 13 bases separating them. The V gene's germline CDR1 is SQVTM and CDR2 ANQGSEA. The CDR3 totals 12 residues. This CDR3 reads CSVREGVNEQFF. DNA of the CDR3: TGCAGCGTCCGCGAGGGGGTGAATGAGCAGTTCTTC.

In this sample, this clonotype turned up many times. The chain carries TRBV10-3 and TRBJ2-2; TRBD2 agrees at 13 bases. The germline V gene has CDR1 ENHRY and CDR2 SYGVKD. V was pared by 4 bases and J by 1 base, with 6 bases of the junction left unmatched. The CDR3 totals 18 residues. For the CDR3, the DNA is TGTGCCATCAGTGGAACTAGCGGGGGGGTAGAGAACACCGGGGAGCTGTTTTTT. This sequence encodes CAISGTSGGVENTGELFF.

This clonotype has more than one count but fewer than ten. J is TRBJ1-6 and V is TRBV25-1; D unclear. There are 14 residues in the CDR3. Germline loops: CDR1 MGHDK, CDR2 SYGVNS. V lost 3 bases and J lost 8, with 11 bases in between. In nucleotides, the CDR3 is TGTGCCAGCAGTGACTCTGCAAAGCATTCACCCCTCCACTTT. Translation gives CASSDSAKHSPLHF.